The text below deals with one TCR beta chain. What it recognizes is unknown. Time point here: blood 2 weeks post-SBRT. Treatment noted: 15 Gy SBRT to primary tumor, nephrectomy 4 weeks later. Blood was sampled at baseline, 2 weeks and 4 weeks after SBRT. The CDR3 length is 18 residues. With V trimmed by 4 bases and J by 2 bases, 10 bases remained unmatched. CDR1 is SNHLY and CDR2 is FYNNEI in the germline V gene. This entry is derived from a study of radiation and T cells in renal cell carcinoma. Findings and limits, study-wide: In blood, top tumor clones expanded by 2 weeks, shrinking by 4. Pretreatment tumor biopsies were lacking, so baseline clonotypes are unknown.

Assay: immunoSEQ multiplex PCR; the TCRdb copy retains only in-frame clones and omits some. This table holds tens of thousands of clones, more than 80% found once. This sequence was found in a woman in her 70s with renal cell carcinoma. This chain uses TRBV2 with TRBJ2-6, with 8 bases aligning to TRBD1. This material consisted of blood, taken from a patient whose treatment included radiotherapy and nephrectomy. CDR3 bases: TGTGCCAGCAGTGGTGGACAGGGATGGATTGCTGGGGCCAACGTCCTGACTTTC. It specifies CASSGGQGWIAGANVLTF.